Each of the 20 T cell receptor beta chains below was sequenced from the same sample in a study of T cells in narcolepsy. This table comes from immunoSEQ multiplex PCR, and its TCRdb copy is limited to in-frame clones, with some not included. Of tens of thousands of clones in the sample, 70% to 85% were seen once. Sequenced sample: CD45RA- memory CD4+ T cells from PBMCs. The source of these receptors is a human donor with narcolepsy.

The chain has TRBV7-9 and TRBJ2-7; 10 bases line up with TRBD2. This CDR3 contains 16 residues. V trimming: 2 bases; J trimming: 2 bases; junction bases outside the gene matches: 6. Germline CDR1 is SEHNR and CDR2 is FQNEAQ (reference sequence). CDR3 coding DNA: TGTGCCAGCAGCTTAACCGCTGGACTAGCGGCCTACGAGCAGTACTTC. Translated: CASSLTAGLAAYEQYF.

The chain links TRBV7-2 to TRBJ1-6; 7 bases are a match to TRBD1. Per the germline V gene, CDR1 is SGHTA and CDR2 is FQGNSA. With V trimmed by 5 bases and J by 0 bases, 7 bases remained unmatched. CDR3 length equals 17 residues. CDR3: CASSTGQARSYNSPLHF. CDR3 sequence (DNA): TGTGCCAGCAGCACAGGACAGGCGCGCTCCTATAATTCACCCCTCCACTTT.

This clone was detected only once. CDR3 amino acids: CASCGTGRAYEQYF. DNA of the CDR3: TGTGCCAGCTGCGGGACAGGGAGGGCGTACGAGCAGTACTTC. V is TRBV28 and J is TRBJ2-7; 9 bases are shared with TRBD1. The V gene's germline CDR1 is MDHEN and CDR2 SYDVKM. The V and J ends lost 8 bases and 4 bases, in that order; junction bases with no gene match: 9. CDR3 length equals 14 residues.

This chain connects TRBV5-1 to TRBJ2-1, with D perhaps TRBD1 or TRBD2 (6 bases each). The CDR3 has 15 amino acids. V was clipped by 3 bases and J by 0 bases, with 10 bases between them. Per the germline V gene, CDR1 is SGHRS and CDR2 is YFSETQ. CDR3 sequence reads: CASSYEGGSYNEQFF. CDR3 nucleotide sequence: TGCGCCAGCAGCTACGAGGGGGGCTCCTACAATGAGCAGTTCTTC.

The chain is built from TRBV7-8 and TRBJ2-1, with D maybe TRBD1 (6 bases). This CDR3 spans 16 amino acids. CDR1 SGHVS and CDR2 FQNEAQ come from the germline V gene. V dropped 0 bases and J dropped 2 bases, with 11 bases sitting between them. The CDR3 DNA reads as TGTGCCAGCAGCTTAGCGATAGGGGGAACCTACAATGAGCAGTTCTTC. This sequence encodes CASSLAIGGTYNEQFF.

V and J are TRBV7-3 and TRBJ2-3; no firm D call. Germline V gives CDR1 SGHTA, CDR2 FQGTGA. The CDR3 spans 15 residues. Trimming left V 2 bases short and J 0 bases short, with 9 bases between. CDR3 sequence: CASSLHTRSTDTQYF. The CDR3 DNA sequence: TGTGCCAGCAGCTTACATACCAGAAGCACAGATACGCAGTATTTT.

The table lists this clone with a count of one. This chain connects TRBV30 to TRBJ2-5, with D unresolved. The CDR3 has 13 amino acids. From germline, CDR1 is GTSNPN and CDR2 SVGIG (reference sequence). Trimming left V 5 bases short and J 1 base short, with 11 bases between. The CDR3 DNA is TGTGCCTGGGGTCGACTGGCCCAAGAGACCCAGTACTTC. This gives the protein CAWGRLAQETQYF.

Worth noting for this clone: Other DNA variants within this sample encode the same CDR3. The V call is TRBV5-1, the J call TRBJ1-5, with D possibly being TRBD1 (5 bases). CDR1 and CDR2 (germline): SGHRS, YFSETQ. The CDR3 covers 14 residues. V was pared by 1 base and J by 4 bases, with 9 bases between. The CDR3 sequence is CASSLNGGNQPQHF. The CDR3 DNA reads TGCGCCAGCAGCTTGAATGGGGGGAATCAGCCCCAGCATTTT.

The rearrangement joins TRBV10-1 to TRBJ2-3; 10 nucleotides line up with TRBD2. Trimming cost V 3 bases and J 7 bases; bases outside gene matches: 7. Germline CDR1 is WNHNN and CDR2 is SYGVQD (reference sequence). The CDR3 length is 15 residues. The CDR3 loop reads CASSDQAGGRNTQYF. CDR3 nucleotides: TGCGCCAGCAGTGACCAAGCGGGGGGGCGAAATACGCAGTATTTT.

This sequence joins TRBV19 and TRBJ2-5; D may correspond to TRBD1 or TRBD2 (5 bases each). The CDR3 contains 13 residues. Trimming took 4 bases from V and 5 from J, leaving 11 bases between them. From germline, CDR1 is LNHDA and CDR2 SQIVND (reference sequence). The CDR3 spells CASSRGTMETQYF. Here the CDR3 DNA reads TGTGCCAGTAGTAGGGGGACGATGGAGACCCAGTACTTC.

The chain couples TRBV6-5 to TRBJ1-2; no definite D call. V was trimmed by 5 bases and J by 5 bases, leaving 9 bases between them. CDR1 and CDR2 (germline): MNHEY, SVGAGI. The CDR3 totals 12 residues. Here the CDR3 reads CASSERDYGYTF. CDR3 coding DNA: TGTGCCAGCAGTGAACGAGATTATGGCTACACCTTC.

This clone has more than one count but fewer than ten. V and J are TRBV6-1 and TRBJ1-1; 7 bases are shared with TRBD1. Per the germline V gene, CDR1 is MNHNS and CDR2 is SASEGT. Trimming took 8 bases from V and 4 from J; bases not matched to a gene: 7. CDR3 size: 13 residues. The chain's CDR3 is CASLESGGTEAFF. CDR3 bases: TGTGCCAGCCTCGAATCAGGGGGCACTGAAGCTTTCTTT.

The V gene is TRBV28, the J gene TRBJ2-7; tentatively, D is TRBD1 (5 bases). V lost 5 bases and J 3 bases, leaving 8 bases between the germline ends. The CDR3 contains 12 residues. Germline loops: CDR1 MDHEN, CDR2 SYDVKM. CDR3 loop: CASSPDSYEQYF. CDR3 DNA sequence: TGTGCCAGCAGTCCTGACAGCTACGAGCAGTACTTC.

CDR3: CASSLSYGYTF. The CDR3, as DNA: TGTGCCAGCAGCTTAAGCTATGGCTACACCTTC. J is TRBJ1-2 and V is TRBV7-2; D remains ambiguous. V was cut by 2 bases and J by 4 bases, with 2 bases left in between. Germline V gene data show CDR1 as SGHTA and CDR2 as FQGNSA. The CDR3 contains 11 residues.

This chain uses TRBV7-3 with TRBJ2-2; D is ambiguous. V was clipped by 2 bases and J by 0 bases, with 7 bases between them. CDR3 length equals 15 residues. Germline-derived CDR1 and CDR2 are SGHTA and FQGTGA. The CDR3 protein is CASSLWQANTGELFF. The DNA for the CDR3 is TGTGCCAGCAGCTTATGGCAGGCGAACACCGGGGAGCTGTTTTTT.

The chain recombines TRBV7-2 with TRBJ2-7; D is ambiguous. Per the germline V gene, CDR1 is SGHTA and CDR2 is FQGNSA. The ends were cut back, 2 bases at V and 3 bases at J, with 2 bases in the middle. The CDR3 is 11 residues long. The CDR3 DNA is TGTGCCAGCAGCTTAATCTACGAGCAGTACTTC. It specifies CASSLIYEQYF.

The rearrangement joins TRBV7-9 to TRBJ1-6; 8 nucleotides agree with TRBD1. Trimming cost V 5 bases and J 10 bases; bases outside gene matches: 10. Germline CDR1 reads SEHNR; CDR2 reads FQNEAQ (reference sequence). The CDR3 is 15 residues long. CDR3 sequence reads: CASSPRQGSNSPLHF. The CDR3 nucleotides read TGTGCCAGCAGCCCAAGACAGGGGTCTAACTCACCCCTCCACTTT.

The CDR3 DNA is TGTGCCAGTATGGAACGCCGGGACACATCTAACTATGGCTACACCTTC. This encodes CASMERRDTSNYGYTF. The chain has TRBV19 and TRBJ1-2, with D tentatively TRBD1 (6 bases). V shed 7 bases and J shed 0 bases, with 18 bases lying between them. Germline V gene data show CDR1 as LNHDA and CDR2 as SQIVND (reference sequence). CDR3 length: 16 residues.

Written as DNA, the CDR3 is TGTGCCAGCAGCTTGCAGGAGACAGGGACTTACACCGGGGAGCTGTTTTTT. Amino acid sequence: CASSLQETGTYTGELFF. V is TRBV5-5 and J is TRBJ2-2; a possible D gene is TRBD1 (7 bases). Trimming removed 1 base at V and 3 bases at J, with 16 bases between. CDR1 is SGHKS, CDR2 YYEKEE, per germline (reference sequence). The CDR3 is 17 amino acids.

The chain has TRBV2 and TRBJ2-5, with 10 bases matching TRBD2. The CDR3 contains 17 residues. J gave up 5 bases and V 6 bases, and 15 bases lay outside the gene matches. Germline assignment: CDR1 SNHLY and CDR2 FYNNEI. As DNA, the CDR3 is TGTGCCAGCAGCTCTTCCATTTTAGCGGGGGGTATGGAGACCCAGTACTTC. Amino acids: CASSSSILAGGMETQYF.